Listed below are T cell receptor beta chains from one sample, sequenced in a study of blood T cell repertoires in COVID-19. Profiling relied on immunoSEQ multiplex PCR, and the TCRdb table lists in-frame clones only, not all of them. The table lists roughly 130,000 clones, 84% of them singletons. Sequenced sample: PBMCs or T cells enriched from blood (not recorded which). The origin of the receptors is a woman in her 30s who had recovered from COVID-19. The CDR3 runs from the conserved cysteine through the conserved F or W. The D gene is left open where the match is weak. Only some rows state a clone size, as once, few, many or a class for expanded clones.

j_call d_call clone_size v_call cdr3_nt cdr3_aa
TRBJ2-3 . once TRBV11-2 TGTGCCAGCAGCTTCGGTAGCACAGATACGCAGTATTTT CASSFGSTDTQYF
TRBJ1-2 . . TRBV6-5 TGTGCCAGCAGCCCCTCGGGGGACTATGGCTACACCTTC CASSPSGDYGYTF
TRBJ1-6 . . TRBV4-3 TGCGCCAGCAGCCAAGAAAGGGGTAATTCACCCCTCCACTTT CASSQERGNSPLHF
TRBJ1-3 TRBD1 . TRBV7-3 TGTGCCAGCAGCTTAACGCCCGGGACAGGGGGCGATACTGGAAACACCATATATTTT CASSLTPGTGGDTGNTIYF
TRBJ2-7 . few TRBV6-5 TGTGCCAGCAGTTACGGAGGGGCCGGGCAGTACTTC CASSYGGAGQYF
TRBJ1-2 . once TRBV6-6 TGTGCCAGCAGTTATCTTCCGCCCCGGGATGGCTACACCTTC CASSYLPPRDGYTF
TRBJ2-4 TRBD2 . TRBV4-3 TGCGCCAGCAGCCAAACCGGGACTAGCGGGAACATTCAGTACTTC CASSQTGTSGNIQYF
TRBJ2-5 TRBD1 . TRBV5-5 TGTGCCAGCAGCTTGGCGGGGACAGACGAGACCCAGTACTTC CASSLAGTDETQYF
TRBJ1-6 . . TRBV7-2 TGTGCCAGCAGCTTAGCAAAAAGCGGGAAGGGGAATTCACCCCTCCACTTT CASSLAKSGKGNSPLHF
TRBJ1-6 . few TRBV18 TGTGCCAGCTCACAACCGGGACATAACTCACCCCTCCACTTT CASSQPGHNSPLHF
TRBJ1-1 . few TRBV6-5 TGTGCCAGCAGTTACACCGACAGGAACACTGAAGCTTTCTTT CASSYTDRNTEAFF
TRBJ2-3 . . TRBV11-3 TGTGCCAGCAGCTTAGATCCGTCGTCGGGTACGCAGTATTTT CASSLDPSSGTQYF
TRBJ2-5 TRBD1 . TRBV7-3 TGTGCCAGCAGCTCTTCAACAGGGGGAGAGACCCAGTACTTC CASSSSTGGETQYF
TRBJ1-2 . few TRBV11-1 TGTGCCAGCAGCCATCGCCGGGGGAACTATGGCTACACCTTC CASSHRRGNYGYTF
TRBJ2-3 TRBD2 . TRBV11-2 TGTGCCAGCAGCTCCTTTAGCGGGAGCACAGATACGCAGTATTTT CASSSFSGSTDTQYF
TRBJ2-2 TRBD1 . TRBV5-6 TGTGCCAGCAGCCGCCGGGACAGGCGCACCGGGGAGCTGTTTTTT CASSRRDRRTGELFF
TRBJ1-1 . . TRBV7-3 TGTGCCAGCAGCTTAACGGGACAAATGAACACTGAAGCTTTCTTT CASSLTGQMNTEAFF
TRBJ1-2 . . TRBV6-6 TGTGCCAGCAGCCCCTCGGGGGACTATGGCTACACCTTC CASSPSGDYGYTF
TRBJ2-6 . . TRBV28 TGTGCCAGCAGTTTATCCCGCGGGGGGGCCAACGTCCTGACTTTC CASSLSRGGANVLTF
TRBJ2-1 TRBD2 . TRBV9 TGTGCCAGCAGCGTAGACGGGAGGGCCTACAATGAGCAGTTCTTC CASSVDGRAYNEQFF
TRBJ2-7 . . TRBV7-8 TGTGCCAGCAGCACCTTCAGCTCGGGGGACGAGCAGTACTTC CASSTFSSGDEQYF
TRBJ1-5 . few TRBV10-2 TGCGCCAGCAGCATGGGCGAGAGCAATCAGCCCCAGCATTTT CASSMGESNQPQHF
TRBJ2-3 . . TRBV7-3 TGTGCCAGCAGCTTGGAGGCGGGACTTAGCACAGATACGCAGTATTTT CASSLEAGLSTDTQYF
TRBJ1-3 TRBD1 . TRBV30 TGTGCCTGGAGTGTACTACAGGGGTCTTCCTCTGGAAACACCATATATTTT CAWSVLQGSSSGNTIYF
TRBJ2-1 TRBD2 . TRBV11-2 TGTGCCAGCAGCGTAGGGACTAGCGTCCAACCTTGGGAGCAGTTCTTC CASSVGTSVQPWEQFF
TRBJ1-2 . . TRBV27 TGTGCCAGCAGTTTTGGGCTCTATGGCTACACCTTC CASSFGLYGYTF
TRBJ1-2 . . TRBV30 TGTGCCTGGAGTAGTTTTACCGGGATTAATGGCTACACCTTC CAWSSFTGINGYTF
TRBJ1-2 . . TRBV9 TGTGCCAGCGGCGGGGGGGAGGTAGATGGCTACACCTTC CASGGGEVDGYTF
TRBJ2-2 TRBD2 . TRBV6-2/TRBV6-3 TGTGCCAGCAGTTACAGGCGGACTAGCGGTACCGGGGAGCTGTTTTTT CASSYRRTSGTGELFF
TRBJ2-5 . . TRBV7-9 TGTGCCAGCAGCTTAACGGGGAAAGAGACCCAGTACTTC CASSLTGKETQYF
TRBJ2-2 . . TRBV24-1 TGTGCCACCAGTGATGGCAGGGAAGTTGGGGAGCTGTTTTTT CATSDGREVGELFF
TRBJ1-2 TRBD1 . TRBV4-2 TGTGCCAGCAGCCGGGACCCGGGACAGTATTCGGAGGGCTACACCTTC CASSRDPGQYSEGYTF
TRBJ2-2 TRBD1 . TRBV11-1 TGTGCCAGCAGTCGGACAGGGGGGAGCACCGGGGAGCTGTTTTTT CASSRTGGSTGELFF
TRBJ1-6 . . TRBV9 TGTGCCAGCAGCGTAGGCGGAAATTATAATTCACCCCTCCACTTT CASSVGGNYNSPLHF
TRBJ2-3 TRBD1 . TRBV28 TGTGCCAGCAGTTACAGGGGTAGGAACACAGATACGCAGTATTTT CASSYRGRNTDTQYF
TRBJ1-2 TRBD1 . TRBV28 TGTGCCAGCAGTCCCCGGACAGGGGGTAACTATGGCTACACCTTC CASSPRTGGNYGYTF
TRBJ2-1 . once TRBV20-1 TGCAGTGCTAGTGGGCTTGTCTACAATGAGCAGTTCTTC CSASGLVYNEQFF
TRBJ1-2 . . TRBV29-1 TGCAGCGTTGAAGATCAGTCCCCCGAATTCTATGGCTACACCTTC CSVEDQSPEFYGYTF
TRBJ2-5 . . TRBV4-2 TGTGCCAGCAGCGAAGAGCGCCTCCAAGAGACCCAGTACTTC CASSEERLQETQYF
TRBJ1-6 TRBD1 . TRBV30 TGTGCCTGGAGCCGCGCCGGGACAGCGAATTCACCCCTCCACTTT CAWSRAGTANSPLHF
TRBJ1-1 . . TRBV24-1 TGTGCCACCAGTGTTGGGGGGGCAAGCACTGAAGCTTTCTTT CATSVGGASTEAFF
TRBJ2-1 TRBD2 . TRBV10-3 TGTGCCATCAGTGAGCCCCAGCGGGAGAAGTATGAGCAGTTCTTC CAISEPQREKYEQFF
TRBJ2-7 TRBD2 . TRBV4-3 TGCGCCAGCAGCCAAGATCCGGGACTACCCCCTGGCGAGCAGTACTTC CASSQDPGLPPGEQYF
TRBJ2-6 . . TRBV19 TGTGCCAGTAAGAGCAGGGGCTCTGGGGCCAACGTCCTGACTTTC CASKSRGSGANVLTF
TRBJ1-6 TRBD1 . TRBV2 TGTGCCAGCAGTGGCCCGGGACAGGGCAATTCACCCCTCCACTTT CASSGPGQGNSPLHF